A selection of T cell receptor beta chains follows, all from one sample in a study of sequential checkpoint blockade in melanoma. Using immunoSEQ multiplex PCR, the repertoire was profiled, and TCRdb retains in-frame clones only, with some absent. Of about 18,000 clones listed, roughly two thirds are singletons. The sequencing here drew on tumor tissue (inferred from file names), taken from a patient given nivolumab and ipilimumab in sequence. The receptors originated from a human donor with melanoma. The CDR3 runs from the conserved cysteine through the conserved F or W. The order of the fields is D gene, J gene, CDR3 length, clone size, V gene, CDR3 protein, CDR3 DNA. A D gene is named only where the DNA matches it firmly. Expanded clones get a size class; other rows say once, few or many, or leave the size out.

D gene: TRBD1; J gene: TRBJ2-2; CDR3 length: 16; clone size: .; V gene: TRBV25-1; CDR3 protein: CASSEYQTGLTGELFF; CDR3 DNA: TGTGCCAGCAGTGAATATCAGACAGGGCTTACCGGGGAGCTGTTTTTT
D gene: .; J gene: TRBJ2-7; CDR3 length: 14; clone size: .; V gene: TRBV11-1; CDR3 protein: CASSPWVARTEQYF; CDR3 DNA: TGTGCCAGCAGCCCTTGGGTGGCCCGGACCGAGCAGTACTTC
D gene: .; J gene: TRBJ2-2; CDR3 length: 15; clone size: .; V gene: TRBV14; CDR3 protein: CASSHSSVGTGELFF; CDR3 DNA: TGTGCCAGCAGCCACAGTAGCGTGGGCACCGGGGAGCTGTTTTTT
D gene: TRBD1; J gene: TRBJ1-6; CDR3 length: 16; clone size: .; V gene: TRBV23-1; CDR3 protein: CASTPGQGANNSPLHF; CDR3 DNA: TGCGCCAGCACCCCCGGACAGGGGGCAAATAATTCACCCCTCCACTTT
D gene: TRBD2; J gene: TRBJ2-2; CDR3 length: 16; clone size: .; V gene: TRBV10-2; CDR3 protein: CASSTPGTRRTGELFF; CDR3 DNA: TGCGCCAGCAGTACACCCGGGACTAGGAGGACCGGGGAGCTGTTTTTT
D gene: .; J gene: TRBJ1-3; CDR3 length: 16; clone size: .; V gene: TRBV11-3; CDR3 protein: CASSARSASSGNTIYF; CDR3 DNA: TGTGCCAGCAGCGCCAGGTCGGCTTCATCTGGAAACACCATATATTTT
D gene: TRBD1; J gene: TRBJ2-7; CDR3 length: 15; clone size: .; V gene: TRBV9; CDR3 protein: CASSPRDREFYEQYF; CDR3 DNA: TGTGCCAGCAGCCCGCGTGACAGGGAATTCTACGAGCAGTACTTC
D gene: .; J gene: TRBJ1-5; CDR3 length: 11; clone size: few; V gene: TRBV12-5; CDR3 protein: CASGPGQPQHF; CDR3 DNA: TGTGCTAGTGGTCCCGGTCAGCCCCAGCATTTT
D gene: TRBD2; J gene: TRBJ2-1; CDR3 length: 14; clone size: .; V gene: TRBV19; CDR3 protein: CASRASGSGSEQFF; CDR3 DNA: TGTGCCAGTAGGGCTAGCGGGTCTGGAAGTGAGCAGTTCTTC
D gene: .; J gene: TRBJ2-6; CDR3 length: 15; clone size: .; V gene: TRBV6-8; CDR3 protein: CASITRGDGANVLTF; CDR3 DNA: TGTGCCAGCATCACCAGGGGTGACGGGGCCAACGTCCTGACTTTC
D gene: .; J gene: TRBJ2-7; CDR3 length: 13; clone size: few; V gene: TRBV6-9; CDR3 protein: CASSARAPYEQYF; CDR3 DNA: TGTGCCAGCAGTGCGAGGGCCCCTTACGAGCAGTACTTC
D gene: .; J gene: TRBJ2-1; CDR3 length: 15; clone size: .; V gene: TRBV5-1; CDR3 protein: CASSLGVAEGNEQFF; CDR3 DNA: TGCGCCAGCAGCTTGGGGGTAGCGGAGGGGAATGAGCAGTTCTTC
D gene: .; J gene: TRBJ1-2; CDR3 length: 13; clone size: once; V gene: TRBV28; CDR3 protein: CASSLDSPGGYTF; CDR3 DNA: TGTGCCAGCAGCCTGGACAGCCCCGGGGGCTACACCTTC
D gene: .; J gene: TRBJ2-7; CDR3 length: 13; clone size: .; V gene: TRBV7-1; CDR3 protein: CASSSRGFYEQYF; CDR3 DNA: TGTGCCAGCAGCTCGAGAGGGTTCTACGAGCAGTACTTC
D gene: .; J gene: TRBJ2-2; CDR3 length: 13; clone size: few; V gene: TRBV6-7; CDR3 protein: CASSRGNTGELFF; CDR3 DNA: TGTGCCAGCAGTCGGGGGAACACCGGGGAGCTGTTTTTT
D gene: .; J gene: TRBJ1-1; CDR3 length: 12; clone size: few; V gene: TRBV6-8; CDR3 protein: CASRTANTEAFF; CDR3 DNA: TGTGCCAGCAGGACAGCGAACACTGAAGCTTTCTTT
D gene: .; J gene: TRBJ2-1; CDR3 length: 13; clone size: .; V gene: TRBV5-2; CDR3 protein: CASSFSTASEQFF; CDR3 DNA: TGTGCCAGCAGCTTCTCGACAGCCAGTGAGCAGTTCTTC
D gene: .; J gene: TRBJ1-5; CDR3 length: 16; clone size: few; V gene: TRBV1; CDR3 protein: CASSQDGGHSNQPQHF; CDR3 DNA: TGCGCCAGCAGCCAAGATGGGGGACATAGCAATCAGCCCCAGCATTTT
D gene: .; J gene: TRBJ2-7; CDR3 length: 14; clone size: once; V gene: TRBV2; CDR3 protein: CASSGPGRSYEQYF; CDR3 DNA: TGTGCCAGCAGTGGACCGGGCCGGAGTTACGAGCAGTACTTC
D gene: TRBD1; J gene: TRBJ2-7; CDR3 length: 15; clone size: few; V gene: TRBV11-3; CDR3 protein: CASSLEGTASYEQYF; CDR3 DNA: TGTGCCAGCAGCCTTGAGGGGACAGCGTCCTACGAGCAGTACTTC
D gene: .; J gene: TRBJ2-7; CDR3 length: 12; clone size: .; V gene: TRBV19; CDR3 protein: CASSIPGLEQYF; CDR3 DNA: TGTGCCAGTAGTATCCCAGGGCTCGAGCAGTACTTC
D gene: TRBD2; J gene: TRBJ2-5; CDR3 length: 15; clone size: few; V gene: TRBV15; CDR3 protein: CATSTGGGASETQYF; CDR3 DNA: TGTGCCACCAGCACCGGCGGGGGGGCCTCAGAGACCCAGTACTTC
D gene: .; J gene: TRBJ2-6; CDR3 length: 15; clone size: .; V gene: TRBV9; CDR3 protein: CASSEGGPGANVLTF; CDR3 DNA: TGTGCCAGCAGTGAAGGAGGGCCTGGGGCCAACGTCCTGACTTTC
D gene: .; J gene: TRBJ1-1; CDR3 length: 13; clone size: .; V gene: TRBV6-8; CDR3 protein: CASTPPLNTEAFF; CDR3 DNA: TGTGCCAGCACCCCACCCCTGAACACTGAAGCTTTCTTT
D gene: TRBD2; J gene: TRBJ2-1; CDR3 length: 14; clone size: .; V gene: TRBV28; CDR3 protein: CASRASGRVYEQFF; CDR3 DNA: TGTGCCAGCAGAGCTAGCGGGCGGGTCTATGAGCAGTTCTTC
D gene: TRBD2; J gene: TRBJ2-2; CDR3 length: 16; clone size: .; V gene: TRBV19; CDR3 protein: CASSIMGRGNTGELFF; CDR3 DNA: TGTGCCAGTAGTATAATGGGGAGGGGGAACACCGGGGAGCTGTTTTTT
D gene: .; J gene: TRBJ2-7; CDR3 length: 13; clone size: .; V gene: TRBV6-8; CDR3 protein: CASSYPAGYEQYF; CDR3 DNA: TGTGCCAGCAGTTACCCAGCCGGTTACGAGCAGTACTTC
D gene: .; J gene: TRBJ2-7; CDR3 length: 14; clone size: .; V gene: TRBV5-1; CDR3 protein: CASKIREGHYEQYF; CDR3 DNA: TGCGCCAGCAAGATCCGGGAAGGGCACTACGAGCAGTACTTC
D gene: TRBD1; J gene: TRBJ2-2; CDR3 length: 15; clone size: .; V gene: TRBV18; CDR3 protein: CASSPRTGGSGELFF; CDR3 DNA: TGTGCCAGCTCACCTCGGACAGGGGGCTCCGGGGAGCTGTTTTTT
D gene: .; J gene: TRBJ2-5; CDR3 length: 11; clone size: .; V gene: TRBV19; CDR3 protein: CASKTGETQYF; CDR3 DNA: TGTGCCAGTAAAACAGGGGAGACCCAGTACTTC
D gene: TRBD2; J gene: TRBJ2-7; CDR3 length: 11; clone size: .; V gene: TRBV6-7; CDR3 protein: CASTMGGDCYF; CDR3 DNA: TGTGCCAGCACCATGGGGGGGGACTGCTACTTC
D gene: .; J gene: TRBJ1-4; CDR3 length: 15; clone size: few; V gene: TRBV1; CDR3 protein: CASSPHRERGEKLFF; CDR3 DNA: TGCGCCAGCAGCCCGCATAGAGAACGGGGTGAAAAACTGTTTTTT
D gene: .; J gene: TRBJ1-3; CDR3 length: 16; clone size: .; V gene: TRBV11-1; CDR3 protein: CASSDPSRVSGNTIYF; CDR3 DNA: TGTGCCAGCAGCGATCCCTCTAGGGTCTCTGGAAACACCATATATTTT
D gene: .; J gene: TRBJ2-7; CDR3 length: 19; clone size: .; V gene: TRBV28; CDR3 protein: CASAGISTGRDLDPYEQYF; CDR3 DNA: TGTGCCAGCGCCGGTATTTCGACGGGACGGGACCTGGACCCCTACGAGCAGTACTTC
D gene: .; J gene: TRBJ2-1; CDR3 length: 18; clone size: .; V gene: TRBV29-1; CDR3 protein: CSVEDTLAGGLFYNEQFF; CDR3 DNA: TGCAGCGTTGAAGATACACTAGCTGGGGGTTTATTCTACAATGAGCAGTTCTTC
D gene: .; J gene: TRBJ1-5; CDR3 length: 15; clone size: .; V gene: TRBV11-3; CDR3 protein: CASSRGWYSNQPQHF; CDR3 DNA: TGTGCCAGCAGTAGGGGATGGTATAGCAATCAGCCCCAGCATTTT
D gene: .; J gene: TRBJ1-1; CDR3 length: 12; clone size: .; V gene: TRBV19; CDR3 protein: CASTPGRQWAFF; CDR3 DNA: TGTGCCAGTACCCCCGGTCGACAGTGGGCTTTCTTT
D gene: .; J gene: TRBJ2-2; CDR3 length: 15; clone size: .; V gene: TRBV19; CDR3 protein: CASSIGLSYTGELFF; CDR3 DNA: TGTGCCAGTAGTATCGGATTGAGCTACACCGGGGAGCTGTTTTTT